This T cell receptor (beta chain) was captured in a study of identical twins. The authors used template switching to add a universal primer site and gave cDNA unique molecular identifiers. One entry per CDR3 protein results from TCRdb running MiXCR on the 5' RACE reads. The table records 1,800,000 or so distinct CDR3 sequences, about 30% of them present only once. Healthy Caucasians supplied all donations. Germline loops: CDR1 SGHTA, CDR2 FQGNSA. The CDR3 is made up of 12 amino acids. Worth noting for this clonotype: Its antigen remains unknown.

Study findings and constraints: Twin pairs had excess sharing that was weaker in beta out-of-frame sequences. Without tracking the same donors, conclusions rested on cross-sectional statistical analysis.

The rearrangement uses TRBV7-2 and TRBJ2-7, with D unclear. The J call could be wrong; TRBJ2-5 is a better fit for the DNA end. This sequence originates from a newborn girl in good health. Sequencing was carried out using cord blood. The CDR3 DNA reads TGTGCCAGCAGCCAACTTATTACGACCCAGTACTTC. As protein: CASSQLITTQYF.